The source of this T cell receptor beta chain is a study of naive CD8 T cells in extremely preterm neonates. Study findings and constraints: Preterm infants showed shorter CDR3s, fewer N additions and less trimming than older groups.

The sample holds one count of this clone. Its antigen remains unidentified. Using immunoSEQ multiplex PCR, the repertoire was profiled, and TCRdb retains in-frame clones only, with some absent. The sample records 5,500 to 8,500 clones, more than 95% being singletons. Blood donors were healthy children aged 16-56 months and healthy nonsmoking adults. Sorted cells: live naive CD8+ T cells, CD45RA+CCR7+, Annexin V-negative. The sample was naive CD8+ T cells from blood. The TCR originated in a human donor in good health.

CDR3 nucleotides: TGTGCCAGCAGGAATCCGCGACTCAATCAGCCCCAGCATTTT. Encoded protein: CASRNPRLNQPQHF. V and J are TRBV2 and TRBJ1-5; D is uncertain. Germline CDR1 and CDR2: SNHLY and FYNNEI. This CDR3 spans 14 amino acids. The V end was cut by 6 bases, the J end by 3 bases, with 12 bases between.